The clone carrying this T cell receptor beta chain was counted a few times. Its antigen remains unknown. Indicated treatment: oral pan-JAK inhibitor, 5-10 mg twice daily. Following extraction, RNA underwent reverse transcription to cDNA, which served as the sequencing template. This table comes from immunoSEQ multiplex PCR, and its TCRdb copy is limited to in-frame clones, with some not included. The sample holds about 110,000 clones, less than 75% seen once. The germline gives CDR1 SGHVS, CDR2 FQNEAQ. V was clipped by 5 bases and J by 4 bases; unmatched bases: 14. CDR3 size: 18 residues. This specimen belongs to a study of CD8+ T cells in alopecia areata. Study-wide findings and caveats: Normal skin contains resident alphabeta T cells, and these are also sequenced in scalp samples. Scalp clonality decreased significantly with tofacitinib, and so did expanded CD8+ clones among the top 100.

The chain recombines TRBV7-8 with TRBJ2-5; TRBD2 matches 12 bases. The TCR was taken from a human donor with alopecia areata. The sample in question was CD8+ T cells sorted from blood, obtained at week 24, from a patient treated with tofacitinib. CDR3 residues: CASSPRLAGARGAETQYF. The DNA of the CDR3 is TGTGCCAGCAGCCCACGACTAGCGGGGGCCCGTGGGGCAGAGACCCAGTACTTC.